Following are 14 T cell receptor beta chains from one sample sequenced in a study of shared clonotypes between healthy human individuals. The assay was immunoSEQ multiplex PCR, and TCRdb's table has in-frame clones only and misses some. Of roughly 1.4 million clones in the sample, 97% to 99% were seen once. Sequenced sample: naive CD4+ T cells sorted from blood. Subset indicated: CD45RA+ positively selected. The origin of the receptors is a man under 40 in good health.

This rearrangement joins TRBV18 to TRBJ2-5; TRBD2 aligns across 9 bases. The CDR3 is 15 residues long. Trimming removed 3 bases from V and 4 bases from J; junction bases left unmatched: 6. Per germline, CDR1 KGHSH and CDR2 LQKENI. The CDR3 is CASSPGGRASETQYF. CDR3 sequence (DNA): TGTGCCAGCTCACCGGGCGGGAGGGCGTCAGAGACCCAGTACTTC.

In nucleotides, the CDR3 is TGTGCCATCCAACAGGGCGGGATCAACCGACTGTACTTC. As protein: CAIQQGGINRLYF. The V and J genes are TRBV6-1 and TRBJ2-7; D is perhaps TRBD1 or TRBD2 (6 bases each). Germline V gives CDR1 MNHNS, CDR2 SASEGT. The CDR3 runs to 13 residues. The V and J ends lost 10 bases and 12 bases respectively, with 25 bases between them.

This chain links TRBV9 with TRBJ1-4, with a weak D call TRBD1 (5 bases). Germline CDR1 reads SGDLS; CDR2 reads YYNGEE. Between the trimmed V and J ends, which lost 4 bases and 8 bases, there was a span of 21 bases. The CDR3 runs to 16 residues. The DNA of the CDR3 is TGTGCCAGCAGCTCCACCGGGGGAGAGACGGGGGAAAAACTGTTTTTT. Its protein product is CASSSTGGETGEKLFF.

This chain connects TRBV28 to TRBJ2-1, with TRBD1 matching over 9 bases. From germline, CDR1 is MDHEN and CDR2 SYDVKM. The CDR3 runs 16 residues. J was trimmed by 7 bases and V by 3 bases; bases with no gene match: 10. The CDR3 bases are TGTGCCAGCAGTTTGATTATACAGGGGGCCTTAAATGAGCAGTTCTTC. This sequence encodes CASSLIIQGALNEQFF.

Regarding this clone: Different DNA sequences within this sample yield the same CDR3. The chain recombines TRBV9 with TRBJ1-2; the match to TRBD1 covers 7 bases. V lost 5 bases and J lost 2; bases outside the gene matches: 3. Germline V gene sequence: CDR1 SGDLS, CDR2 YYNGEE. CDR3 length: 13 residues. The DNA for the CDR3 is TGTGCCAGCAGTTCGGGACAGAACTATGGCTACACCTTC. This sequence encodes CASSSGQNYGYTF.

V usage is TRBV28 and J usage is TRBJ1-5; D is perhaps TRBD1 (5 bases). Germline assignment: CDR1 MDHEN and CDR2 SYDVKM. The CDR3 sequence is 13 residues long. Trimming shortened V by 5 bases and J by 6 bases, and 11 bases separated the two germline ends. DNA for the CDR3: TGTGCCAGCAGTCCGTCCGGGGCTCAGCCCCAGCATTTT. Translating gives CASSPSGAQPQHF.

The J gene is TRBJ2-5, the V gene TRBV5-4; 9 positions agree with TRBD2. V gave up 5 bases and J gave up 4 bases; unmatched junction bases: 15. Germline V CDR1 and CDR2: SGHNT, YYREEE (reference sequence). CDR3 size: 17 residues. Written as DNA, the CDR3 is TGTGCCAGCAGTCTGCCCATAGCGGGAGTAGGGTTAGAGACCCAGTACTTC. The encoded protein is CASSLPIAGVGLETQYF. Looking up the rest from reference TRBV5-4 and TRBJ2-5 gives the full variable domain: ETGVTQSPTHLIKTRGQQVTLRCSSQSGHNTVSWYQQALGQGPQFIFQYYREEENGRGNFPPRFSGLQFPNYSSELNVNALELDDSALYLCASSLPIAGVGLETQYFGPGTRLLVL.

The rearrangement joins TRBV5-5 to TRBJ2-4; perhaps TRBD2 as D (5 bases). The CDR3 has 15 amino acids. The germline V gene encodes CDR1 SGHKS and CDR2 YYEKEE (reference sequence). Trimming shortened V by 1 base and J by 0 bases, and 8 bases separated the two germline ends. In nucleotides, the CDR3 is TGTGCCAGCAGCTTGAGCGGTATAGCCAAAAACATTCAGTACTTC. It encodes CASSLSGIAKNIQYF.

The CDR3 DNA is TGTGCCAGCAGCTTGGCCCCCACAGGGTTGAAGACCCAGTACTTC. Encoded protein: CASSLAPTGLKTQYF. The chain employs TRBV5-4 and TRBJ2-5, with D tentatively TRBD1 (6 bases). V was shortened by 0 bases and J by 6 bases, with 15 bases between the two germline ends. This CDR3 region has 15 residues. Germline lookup yields CDR1 SGHNT and CDR2 YYREEE (reference sequence).

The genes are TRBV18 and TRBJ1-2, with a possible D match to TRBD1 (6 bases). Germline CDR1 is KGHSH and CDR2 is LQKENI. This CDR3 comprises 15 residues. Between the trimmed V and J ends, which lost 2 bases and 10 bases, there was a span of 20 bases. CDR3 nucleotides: TGTGCCAGCTCACCAACGACAGGACTCTCCACCCTCTACACCTTC. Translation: CASSPTTGLSTLYTF. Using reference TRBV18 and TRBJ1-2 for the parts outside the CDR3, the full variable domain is NAGVMQNPRHLVRRRGQEARLRCSPMKGHSHVYWYRQLPEEGLKFMVYLQKENIIDESGMPKERFSAEFPKEGPSILRIQQVVRGDSAAYFCASSPTTGLSTLYTFGSGTRLTVV.

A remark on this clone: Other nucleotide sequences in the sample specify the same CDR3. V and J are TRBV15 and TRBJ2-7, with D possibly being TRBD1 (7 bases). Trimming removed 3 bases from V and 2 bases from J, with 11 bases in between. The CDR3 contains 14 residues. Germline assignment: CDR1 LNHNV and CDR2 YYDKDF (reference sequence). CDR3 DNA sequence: TGTGCCACCAGCAGGGAGGGACAGACCTACGAGCAGTACTTC. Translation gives CATSREGQTYEQYF.

The CDR3 reads CASASLGLGQPQHF. Written as DNA, the CDR3 is TGTGCCAGTGCCTCTTTGGGTTTAGGTCAGCCCCAGCATTTT. J is TRBJ1-5 and V is TRBV27; D unclear. The CDR3 has 14 amino acids. Germline CDR1 is MNHEY and CDR2 is SMNVEV (reference sequence). Trimming cost V 9 bases and J 6 bases, with 18 bases left between them.

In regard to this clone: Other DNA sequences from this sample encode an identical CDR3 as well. CDR3 nucleotides: TGTGCCAGCTCACTGAAGAAGAACACTGAAGCTTTCTTT. It codes for CASSLKKNTEAFF. The rearrangement joins TRBV18 to TRBJ1-1; D not resolved. Germline values: CDR1 KGHSH, CDR2 LQKENI. V was clipped by 4 bases and J by 1 base, with 7 bases between them. The CDR3 has 13 amino acids.

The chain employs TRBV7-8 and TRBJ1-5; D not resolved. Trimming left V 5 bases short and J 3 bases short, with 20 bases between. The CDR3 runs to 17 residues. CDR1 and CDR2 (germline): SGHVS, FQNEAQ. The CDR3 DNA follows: TGTGCCAGCAGCCCCCGAAGAGTCAGCATCCCCAATCAGCCCCAGCATTTT. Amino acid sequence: CASSPRRVSIPNQPQHF.